Sequencing of this T cell receptor beta chain was carried out in a study of sequential checkpoint blockade in melanoma. For the study at large: Arm A got nivolumab then ipilimumab; arm B the reverse, 1:1.

The repertoire was sequenced with immunoSEQ multiplex PCR; TCRdb's copy has only in-frame clones and lacks some. The sample records over 10,000 clones, around 83% being singletons. V gave up 0 bases and J gave up 8 bases; unmatched junction bases: 4. CDR1 is LGHNA and CDR2 is YSLEER in the germline V gene. The CDR3 covers 14 residues. Treatment given: randomized to nivolumab then ipilimumab (arm A) or the reverse (arm B). The sequence derives from a human donor with melanoma. This sequence joins TRBV4-3 and TRBJ2-1; 7 nucleotides line up with TRBD1. The input for sequencing was CD8+ T cells sorted from blood (inferred from file names), taken from a patient given nivolumab and ipilimumab in sequence. CDR3 nucleotides: TGCGCCAGCAGCCAAGATAGGGGGCTTTATGAGCAGTTCTTC. Translating gives CASSQDRGLYEQFF.